The clone carrying this T cell receptor (beta chain) was recorded many times. This entry is derived from a study of human T cells and chemical hapten exposure. The germline V gene encodes CDR1 SGHAT and CDR2 FQNNGV. The V and J ends lost 0 bases and 4 bases respectively, with 9 bases between them. The CDR3 has 14 amino acids. Original processing methods: Per-sample TCR counts ranged from about 20,000 to 690,600, median roughly 96,000. One entry per CDR3 protein, called by TCRdb with MiXCR from the RACE reads. None of the V and J calls come from the authors' own analysis; TCRdb made them. The sample consists of a few hundred thousand distinct CDR3 sequences, roughly 4.8% of them appearing once. As for time point: patch test 1, 2 weeks after DPC sensitization. Specified treatment: therapeutic diphenylcyclopropenone sensitization with weekly scalp DPC.

This TCR was recovered from a woman in her fifties or sixties with alopecia areata. Some clones in this sample may be carry-over from other donors' samples. The specimen comprised whole blood, sampled in connection with sensitization to the hapten diphenylcyclopropenone (DPC). The chain has TRBV11-2 and TRBJ1-2; D is perhaps TRBD1 (6 bases). The CDR3 sequence is CASSLEVGAYGYTF. The CDR3 region has the DNA TGTGCCAGCAGCTTAGAAGTGGGGGCCTATGGCTACACCTTC.